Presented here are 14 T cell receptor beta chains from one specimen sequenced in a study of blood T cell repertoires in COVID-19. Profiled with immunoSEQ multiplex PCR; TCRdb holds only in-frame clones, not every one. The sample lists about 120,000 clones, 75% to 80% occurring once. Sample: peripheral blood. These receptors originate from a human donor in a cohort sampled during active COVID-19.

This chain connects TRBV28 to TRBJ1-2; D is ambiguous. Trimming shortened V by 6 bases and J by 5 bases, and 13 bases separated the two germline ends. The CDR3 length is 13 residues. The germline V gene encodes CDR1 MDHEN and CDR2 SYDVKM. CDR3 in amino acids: CASSMTLAYGYTF. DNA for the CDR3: TGTGCCAGCAGCATGACACTAGCTTATGGCTACACCTTC.

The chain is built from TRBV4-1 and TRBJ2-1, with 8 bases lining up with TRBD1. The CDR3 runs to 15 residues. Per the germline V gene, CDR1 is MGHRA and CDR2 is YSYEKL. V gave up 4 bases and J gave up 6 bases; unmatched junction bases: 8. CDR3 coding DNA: TGCGCCAGCAGCCTAGACAGGGGCCTGGGCAATGAGCAGTTCTTC. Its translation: CASSLDRGLGNEQFF.

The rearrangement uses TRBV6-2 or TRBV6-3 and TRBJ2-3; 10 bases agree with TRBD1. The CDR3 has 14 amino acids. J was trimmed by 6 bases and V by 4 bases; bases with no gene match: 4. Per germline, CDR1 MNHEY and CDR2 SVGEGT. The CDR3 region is CASSWDRGGDTQYF. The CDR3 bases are TGTGCCAGCAGTTGGGACAGGGGAGGCGATACGCAGTATTTT.

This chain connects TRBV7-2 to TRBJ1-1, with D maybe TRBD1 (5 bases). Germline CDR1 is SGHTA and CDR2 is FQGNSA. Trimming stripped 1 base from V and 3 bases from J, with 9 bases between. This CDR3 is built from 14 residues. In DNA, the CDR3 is TGTGCCAGCAGCTTAGACAGGACATACACTGAAGCTTTCTTT. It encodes CASSLDRTYTEAFF.

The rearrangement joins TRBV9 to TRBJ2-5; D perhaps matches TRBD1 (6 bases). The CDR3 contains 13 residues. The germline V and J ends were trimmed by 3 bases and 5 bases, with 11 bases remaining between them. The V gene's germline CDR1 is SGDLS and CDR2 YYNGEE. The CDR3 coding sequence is TGTGCCAGCAGCGCGCTAGGGGGTGAGACCCAGTACTTC. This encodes CASSALGGETQYF.

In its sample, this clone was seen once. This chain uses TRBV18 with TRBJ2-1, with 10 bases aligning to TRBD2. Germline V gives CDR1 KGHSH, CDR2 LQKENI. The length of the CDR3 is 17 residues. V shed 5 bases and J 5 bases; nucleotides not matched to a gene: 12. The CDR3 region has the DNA TGTGCCAGCTCAAAGAGCGGGAGGGAAACGTTGGACAATGAGCAGTTCTTC. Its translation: CASSKSGRETLDNEQFF. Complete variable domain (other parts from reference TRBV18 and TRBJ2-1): NAGVMQNPRHLVRRRGQEARLRCSPMKGHSHVYWYRQLPEEGLKFMVYLQKENIIDESGMPKERFSAEFPKEGPSILRIQQVVRGDSAAYFCASSKSGRETLDNEQFFGPGTRLTVL.

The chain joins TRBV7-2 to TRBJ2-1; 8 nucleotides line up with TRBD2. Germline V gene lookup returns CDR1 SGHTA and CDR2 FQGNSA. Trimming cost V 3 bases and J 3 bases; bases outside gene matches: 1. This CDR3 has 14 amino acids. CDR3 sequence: CASSFSGDYNEQFF. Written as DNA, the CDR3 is TGTGCCAGCAGCTTTAGCGGGGACTACAATGAGCAGTTCTTC.

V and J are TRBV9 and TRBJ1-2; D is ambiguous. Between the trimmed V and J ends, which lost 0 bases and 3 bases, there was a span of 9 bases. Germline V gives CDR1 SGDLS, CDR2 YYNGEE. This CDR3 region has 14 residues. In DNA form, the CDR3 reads TGTGCCAGCAGCGTAGAACCGGAGGACTATGGCTACACCTTC. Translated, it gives CASSVEPEDYGYTF. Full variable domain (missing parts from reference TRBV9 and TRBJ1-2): DSGVTQTPKHLITATGQRVTLRCSPRSGDLSVYWYQQSLDQGLQFLIQYYNGEERAKGNILERFSAQQFPDLHSELNLSSLELGDSALYFCASSVEPEDYGYTFGSGTRLTVV.

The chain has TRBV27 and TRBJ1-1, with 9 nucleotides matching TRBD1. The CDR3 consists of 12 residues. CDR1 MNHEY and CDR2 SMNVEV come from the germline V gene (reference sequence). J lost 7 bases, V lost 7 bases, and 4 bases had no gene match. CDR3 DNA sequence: TGTGCCAGCAAGGACAGGGGAGGTGAAGCTTTCTTT. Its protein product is CASKDRGGEAFF.

In DNA, the CDR3 is TGTGCCAGCAGCCGCGGGGGGACAGGGGGCAGCGGTGGCTACACCTTC. The encoded protein is CASSRGGTGGSGGYTF. This chain uses TRBV7-8 with TRBJ1-2, with TRBD1 matching over 12 bases. V lost 5 bases, J lost 7 bases, and 11 bases stayed unmatched. This CDR3 spans 16 amino acids. Germline CDR1 reads SGHVS; CDR2 reads FQNEAQ.

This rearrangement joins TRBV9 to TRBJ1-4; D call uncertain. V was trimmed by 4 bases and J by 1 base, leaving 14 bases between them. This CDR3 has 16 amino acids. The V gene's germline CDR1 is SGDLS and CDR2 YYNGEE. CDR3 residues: CASSPSYGETNEKLFF. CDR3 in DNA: TGTGCCAGCAGCCCCAGTTACGGAGAAACTAATGAAAAACTGTTTTTT.

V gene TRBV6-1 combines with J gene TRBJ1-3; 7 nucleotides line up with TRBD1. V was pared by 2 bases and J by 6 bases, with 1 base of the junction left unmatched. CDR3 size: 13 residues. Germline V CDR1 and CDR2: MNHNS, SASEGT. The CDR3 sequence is CASSEQGENTIYF. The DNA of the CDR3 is TGTGCCAGCAGTGAACAGGGGGAAAACACCATATATTTT.

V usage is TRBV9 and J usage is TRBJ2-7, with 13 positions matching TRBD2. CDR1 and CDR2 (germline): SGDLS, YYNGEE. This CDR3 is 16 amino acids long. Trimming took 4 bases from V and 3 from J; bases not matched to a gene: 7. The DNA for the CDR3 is TGTGCCAGCAGCCTGACTAGCGGGGGGCCGTACTACGAGCAGTACTTC. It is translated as CASSLTSGGPYYEQYF. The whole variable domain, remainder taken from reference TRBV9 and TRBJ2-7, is DSGVTQTPKHLITATGQRVTLRCSPRSGDLSVYWYQQSLDQGLQFLIQYYNGEERAKGNILERFSAQQFPDLHSELNLSSLELGDSALYFCASSLTSGGPYYEQYFGPGTRLTVT.

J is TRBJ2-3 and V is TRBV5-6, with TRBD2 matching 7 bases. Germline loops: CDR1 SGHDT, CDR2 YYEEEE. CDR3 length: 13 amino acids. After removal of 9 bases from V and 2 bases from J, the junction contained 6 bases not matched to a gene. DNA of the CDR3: TGTGCCACCTCAGCGGGGTCCACAGATACGCAGTATTTT. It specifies CATSAGSTDTQYF.